In this sample, the clone carrying this T cell receptor beta chain turned up a few times. The antigen remains unidentified. The V gene's germline CDR1 is LNHNV and CDR2 YYDKDF (reference sequence). Unmatched junction bases numbered 15, after V lost 5 bases and J lost 15 bases. The CDR3 has 14 amino acids. This specimen belongs to a study of T cells after yellow fever vaccination. The overall study: Researchers used SMART-Seq v4 Ultra Low Input to prepare fractions that had low cell numbers.

5'RACE template switching generated TCR cDNA, adding a universal primer site and UMIs. TCRdb fed the 5' RACE reads into MiXCR, producing one record per CDR3 protein. The data contain about 580,000 distinct CDR3 sequences, about 17% of them singletons. Study conclusions and caveats: Sorted repertoires could include abundant contaminating clonotypes from bulk cells.

The receptor's source is a man aged 18 to 30 who received the YFV17D yellow fever vaccine. This material consisted of PBMCs, taken 5 to 6 days after the first yellow fever vaccination. The rearrangement uses TRBV15 and TRBJ2-1; 8 positions agree with TRBD2. Here the CDR3 reads CATSSLGGGRSPFF. DNA for the CDR3: TGTGCCACCAGCTCCCTCGGGGGGGGCCGTTCTCCGTTCTTC.